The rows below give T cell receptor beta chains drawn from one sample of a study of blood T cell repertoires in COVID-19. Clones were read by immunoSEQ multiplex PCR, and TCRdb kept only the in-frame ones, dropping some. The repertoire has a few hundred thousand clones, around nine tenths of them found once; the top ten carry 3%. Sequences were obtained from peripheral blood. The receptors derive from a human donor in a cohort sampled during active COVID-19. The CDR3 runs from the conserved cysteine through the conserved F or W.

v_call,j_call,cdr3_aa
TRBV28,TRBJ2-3,CASRHRADTQYF
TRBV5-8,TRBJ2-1,CASSAPSGRAIWNEQFF
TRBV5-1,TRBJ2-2,CASSLPSGGLVGELFF
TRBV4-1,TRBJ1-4,CASTQRTPGIAEKLFF
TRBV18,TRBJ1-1,CASSPPWHLDTEAFF
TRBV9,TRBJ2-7,CASSVGNSPKYEQYF
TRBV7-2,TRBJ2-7,CASSLDTGSYEQYF
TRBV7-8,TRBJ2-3,CASSLGGPSTDTQYF
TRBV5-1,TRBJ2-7,CASSTSGGTGEQYF
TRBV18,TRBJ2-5,CASSPRDRQETQYF
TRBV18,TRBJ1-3,CASSPGQAGNTIYF
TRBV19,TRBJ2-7,CASSQAGKQYF
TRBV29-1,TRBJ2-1,CSVEIRYNEQFF
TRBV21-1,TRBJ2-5,CASSKQQGAETQYF
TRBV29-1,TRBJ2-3,CSTAGLAGTDTQYF